This TCR beta chain derives from a study of control samples from healthy donors and cancer patients. CDR3 size: 16 residues. Between the trimmed V and J ends, which lost 5 bases and 0 bases, there was a span of 14 bases. The germline CDR1 and CDR2 sequences are SGHRS and YFSETQ. Sequenced by immunoSEQ multiplex PCR; TCRdb stores in-frame clones only, minus some. The sample consists of about 77,000 clones, 80% to 95% of them appearing once. Sequenced sample: blood. This receptor was obtained from a woman in her sixties in good health. The genes are TRBV5-1 and TRBJ1-4; D call uncertain. The CDR3 reads CASRIGPQATNEKLFF. In DNA, the CDR3 is TGCGCCAGCAGGATCGGACCGCAGGCAACTAATGAAAAACTGTTTTTT. The whole variable domain, filled in from reference TRBV5-1 and TRBJ1-4, reads KAGVTQTPRYLIKTRGQQVTLSCSPISGHRSVSWYQQTPGQGLQFLFEYFSETQRNKGNFPGRFSGRQFSNSRSEMNVSTLELGDSALYLCASRIGPQATNEKLFFGSGTQLSVL.